This T cell receptor beta chain appears in the sequencing data of a study of cytomegalovirus exposure and HLA in healthy donors. Concerning this clone itself: The target antigen is unknown.

Study-wide findings and caveats: Clonal expansion, a later analysis showed, was greater in HLA-associated TCR beta chains than in equally common others. Reported findings show TCR beta sequences accurately forecast HLA-A and HLA-B alleles in most subjects. Per a prior analysis, the majority of TCR beta V segments were productive roughly 90% or roughly 30% of the time.

The germline V and J ends were trimmed by 1 base and 1 base, with 10 bases remaining between them. This CDR3 spans 15 amino acids. Looked up from germline, CDR1 is SGHDT and CDR2 is YYEEEE. PCR amplification relied on 60 Vbeta primers (plus 13 Jbeta primers). Generated by immunoSEQ multiplex PCR, the TCRdb table keeps only in-frame clones and is missing some. The sample records about 160,000 clones, roughly 79% being singletons. The TCR originated in a woman between 45 and 60 years old in good health and CMV-seronegative. Sequenced sample: PBMCs. The chain combines TRBV5-6 with TRBJ2-3; D possibly corresponds to TRBD1 (5 bases). CDR3: CASSLSRDGTDTQYF. In DNA form, the CDR3 reads TGTGCCAGCAGCTTGAGCAGGGATGGCACAGATACGCAGTATTTT.